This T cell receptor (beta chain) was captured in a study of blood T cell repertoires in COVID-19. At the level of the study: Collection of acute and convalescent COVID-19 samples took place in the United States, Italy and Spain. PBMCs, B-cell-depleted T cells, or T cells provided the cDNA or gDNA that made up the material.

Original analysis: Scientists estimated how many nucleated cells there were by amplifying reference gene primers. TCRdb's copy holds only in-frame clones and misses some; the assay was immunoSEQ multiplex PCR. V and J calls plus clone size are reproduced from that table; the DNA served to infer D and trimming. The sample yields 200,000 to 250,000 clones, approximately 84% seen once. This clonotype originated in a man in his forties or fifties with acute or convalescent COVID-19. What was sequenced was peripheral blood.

The CDR3 nucleotides read TGTGCTAGTGCCTACCGGGGGGCTGGTGAAAAACTGTTTTTT. Its translation: CASAYRGAGEKLFF. The rearrangement joins TRBV12-5 to TRBJ1-4; D is possibly TRBD1 (6 bases). V lost 7 bases to trimming and J lost 7 bases, with 16 bases between them. This CDR3 is built from 14 residues. Germline assignment: CDR1 LGHNT and CDR2 FRNRAP.